This TCR beta chain was identified in a study of OX40 agonist ivuxolimab in advanced cancers. The cohort excluded patients with autoimmune disease history or systemic immunosuppression. Produced via immunoSEQ multiplex PCR; TCRdb's table is partial and in-frame only. The data contain 70,000 or so clones, 80% to 95% of them singletons. There are 14 residues in the CDR3. CDR1 is MNHNY and CDR2 is SVGAGI in the germline V gene (reference sequence). Trimming left V 6 bases short and J 4 bases short, with 15 bases between. The rearrangement joins TRBV6-6 to TRBJ1-1, with D uncertain. Sequencing used CD4+ or CD8+ T cells sorted from blood, obtained in a trial of the OX40 agonist ivuxolimab. This receptor was taken from an adult with an advanced solid tumor such as melanoma, head and neck, liver or kidney cancer. The DNA for the CDR3 is TGTGCCAGCAGCCCGCTATCGGGGATCACTGAAGCTTTCTTT. This gives the protein CASSPLSGITEAFF.